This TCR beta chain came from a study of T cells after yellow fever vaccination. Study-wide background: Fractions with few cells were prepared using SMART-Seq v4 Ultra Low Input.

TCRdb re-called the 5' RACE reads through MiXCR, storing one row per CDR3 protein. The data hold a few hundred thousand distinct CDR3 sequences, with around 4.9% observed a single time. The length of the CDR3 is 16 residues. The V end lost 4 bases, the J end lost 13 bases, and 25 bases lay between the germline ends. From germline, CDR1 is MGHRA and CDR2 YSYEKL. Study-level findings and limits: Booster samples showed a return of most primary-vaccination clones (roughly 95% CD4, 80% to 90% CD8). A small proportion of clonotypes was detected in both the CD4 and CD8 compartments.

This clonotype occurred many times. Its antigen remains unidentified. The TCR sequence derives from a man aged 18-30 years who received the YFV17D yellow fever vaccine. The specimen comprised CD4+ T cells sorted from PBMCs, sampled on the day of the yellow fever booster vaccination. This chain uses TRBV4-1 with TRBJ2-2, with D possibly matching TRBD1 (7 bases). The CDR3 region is CASSRGALQGRFGLFF. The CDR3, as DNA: TGCGCCAGCAGCCGGGGGGCCCTACAGGGGCGATTTGGGCTGTTTTTT.